A selection of T cell receptor beta chains follows, all from one sample in a study of T cell responses to AZD1222 COVID-19 vaccine. TCRdb's table, derived via immunoSEQ multiplex PCR, lists solely in-frame clones and lacks some. The data contain about 73,000 clones, about 88% of them singletons. Source: peripheral blood, taken 28 days after the second AZD1222 dose. These TCRs come from an adult who received the AZD1222 COVID-19 vaccine. Each CDR3 is given with its conserved first and last residue. D genes are given only for firm matches. For some rows the clone size is stated as once, few or many, or as a class when expanded; others skip it.

V	J	length	D	size	DNA	CDR3
TRBV12-3/TRBV12-4	TRBJ1-4	13	.	.	TGTGCCAGCAGTTCAGGATTTAATGAAAAACTGTTTTTT	CASSSGFNEKLFF
TRBV18	TRBJ2-1	16	TRBD2	.	TGTGCCAGCTCACCGCCCGGGACTAGCGGATACAATGAGCAGTTCTTC	CASSPPGTSGYNEQFF
TRBV19	TRBJ1-1	12	.	.	TGTGCCAGTAGTATTTTCCGGACCGAAGCTTTCTTT	CASSIFRTEAFF
TRBV2	TRBJ2-5	16	TRBD2	.	TGTGCCAGCAGTGAAGGAGGACTAGCGCTCCCAGAGACCCAGTACTTC	CASSEGGLALPETQYF
TRBV2	TRBJ2-2	13	.	.	TGTGCCGGAAGACTTCGGGCAGGCCGGGAGCTGTTTTTT	CAGRLRAGRELFF
TRBV25-1	TRBJ2-1	17	TRBD2	once	TGTGCCAGCAGTGAATGGGCGGGGGACCCGACCTACAATGAGCAGTTCTTC	CASSEWAGDPTYNEQFF
TRBV24-1	TRBJ1-2	12	.	.	TGTGCCACCAGTGATCAGGGCTATGGCTACACCTTC	CATSDQGYGYTF
TRBV9	TRBJ2-3	14	.	.	TGTGCCAGCAGCGGCGGACCTAGCACAGATACGCAGTATTTT	CASSGGPSTDTQYF
TRBV2	TRBJ2-6	16	.	.	TGTGCCAGCAGTGAAGGTCGGGGGAGTGGGGCCAACGTCCTGACTTTC	CASSEGRGSGANVLTF
TRBV19	TRBJ2-1	13	TRBD2	.	TGTGCCAGTAGGACTAGCGGGAGTGATGAGCAGTTCTTC	CASRTSGSDEQFF
TRBV7-9	TRBJ2-1	14	.	.	TGTGCCAGCAGCGCCCCGGGAGCACCGCATGAGCAGTTCTTC	CASSAPGAPHEQFF
TRBV9	TRBJ2-1	12	.	.	TGTGCCAGCAGCGTAGTTCCACTAGTCCAGTTCTTC	CASSVVPLVQFF
TRBV27	TRBJ1-2	14	.	.	TGTGCCAGCAGTCTAAGCACTATCGCGGATGGCTACACCTTC	CASSLSTIADGYTF
TRBV18	TRBJ1-2	13	.	.	TGTGCCAGCTCACCACCCCCTATTGATGGCTACACCTTC	CASSPPPIDGYTF
TRBV2	TRBJ1-1	15	.	.	TGTGCCAGCATCTGGGGCTCAGGGACCAACACTGAAGCTTTCTTT	CASIWGSGTNTEAFF
TRBV9	TRBJ1-5	14	.	.	TGTGCCAGCAGCCCAACAGTTAGCAATCAGCCCCAGCATTTT	CASSPTVSNQPQHF
TRBV7-9	TRBJ1-4	15	TRBD1	.	TGTGCCAGCAGCTCCACAGGGGTTACTAATGAAAAACTGTTTTTT	CASSSTGVTNEKLFF
TRBV19	TRBJ2-2	18	TRBD2	.	TGTGCCAGCCTAGGTGGGGCCAGCGGGGGCGCGTTCACCGGGGAGCTGTTTTTT	CASLGGASGGAFTGELFF
TRBV10-3	TRBJ2-1	15	TRBD2	.	TGTGCCATCAGTCGCGGACTAGCGGGGTACAATGAGCAGTTCTTC	CAISRGLAGYNEQFF
TRBV5-8	TRBJ1-1	15	.	.	TGTGCCAGCAGCTTTGGACACCTTAAGGACACTGAAGCTTTCTTT	CASSFGHLKDTEAFF
TRBV21-1	TRBJ2-5	15	.	once	TGTGCCAGCAGCAAGAGGGTACGGCCTTGGGAGACCCAGTACTTC	CASSKRVRPWETQYF
TRBV5-4	TRBJ2-7	15	.	.	TGTGCCAGCAGCCCCCCGGGGGCCCTCTCCTACGAGCAGTACTTC	CASSPPGALSYEQYF
TRBV18	TRBJ1-1	14	TRBD1	.	TGTGCCAGCTCCCGACAGGGGAGAGACACTGAAGCTTTCTTT	CASSRQGRDTEAFF
TRBV27	TRBJ1-2	16	.	.	TGTGCCAGCAGTTTATTCCGTGTGGGGGGGCTAGGTGGCTACACCTTC	CASSLFRVGGLGGYTF
TRBV7-2	TRBJ1-1	16	.	.	TGTGCCAGCAGAGAGGGCCCGGGGACGGGAGGCACTGAAGCTTTCTTT	CASREGPGTGGTEAFF
TRBV4-1	TRBJ1-2	13	.	.	TGCGCCAGCAGCCAACAGGGAGGCTATGGCTACACCTTC	CASSQQGGYGYTF
TRBV6-5	TRBJ1-6	14	.	.	TGTGCCAGCACAGCCAGGGGAGGAGAGTCACCCCTCCACTTT	CASTARGGESPLHF
TRBV5-1	TRBJ2-5	13	.	once	TGCGCCAGCAGTCCCGTTGGGAAAGAGACCCAGTACTTC	CASSPVGKETQYF
TRBV5-5	TRBJ1-3	14	.	.	TGTGCCAGCAGGGGCGTTGGCTCTGGAAACACCATATATTTT	CASRGVGSGNTIYF
TRBV5-6	TRBJ2-7	12	.	.	TGTGCCAGCAGCTTGGCTTCCTACGAGCAGTACTTC	CASSLASYEQYF
TRBV27	TRBJ2-1	13	.	.	TGTGCCGGGCTACATTTAGAGGGGCATGAGCAGTTCTTC	CAGLHLEGHEQFF
TRBV3-1/TRBV3-2	TRBJ1-1	14	.	once	TGTGCCAGCAGCCAAGTGGGCATGAACACTGAAGCTTTCTTT	CASSQVGMNTEAFF
TRBV5-1	TRBJ2-3	16	TRBD2	.	TGCGCCAGCAGCTTCGGTTTATCTAGCGGGTCAGATACGCAGTATTTT	CASSFGLSSGSDTQYF
TRBV6-5	TRBJ2-6	15	.	.	TGTGCCAGCAGACGTACATTCTCTGGGGCCAACGTCCTGACTTTC	CASRRTFSGANVLTF
TRBV6-5	TRBJ2-7	13	.	.	TGTGCCAGCAGCCTCCAGAGCTCCTACGAGCAGTACTTC	CASSLQSSYEQYF
TRBV18	TRBJ2-1	17	.	.	TGTGCCAGCTCACGGGGAAGTCCGATTGGGGGGTACAATGAGCAGTTCTTC	CASSRGSPIGGYNEQFF
TRBV3-1/TRBV3-2	TRBJ2-1	15	.	.	TGTGCCAGCACCCCACGGGGTAGCGGTTACAATGAGCAGTTCTTC	CASTPRGSGYNEQFF
TRBV9	TRBJ1-3	13	.	.	TGTGCCAGCAGCCCGGGACGTGGAAACACCATATATTTT	CASSPGRGNTIYF
TRBV24-1	TRBJ2-3	13	.	.	TGTGCCACCAGTGATTTGCGGAGAGATACGCAGTATTTT	CATSDLRRDTQYF
TRBV28	TRBJ1-2	15	TRBD1	.	TGTGCCAGCAGTTGGGTAGACAGGGTGATCTCTGGCTACACCTTC	CASSWVDRVISGYTF
TRBV6-5	TRBJ1-2	12	.	.	TGTGCCAGCAGGGCGGATGACAGGACCTACACCTTC	CASRADDRTYTF
TRBV5-1	TRBJ2-5	12	.	.	TGCGCCAGCAGGAGGGACTCAGAGACCCAGTACTTC	CASRRDSETQYF
TRBV12-3/TRBV12-4	TRBJ1-2	11	.	.	TGTGCCAGCACTGGACTGAGAGGCTACACCTTC	CASTGLRGYTF
TRBV4-1	TRBJ1-1	15	TRBD1	.	TGCGCCAGCAGCCAAGATATACAGGGGTACACTGAAGCTTTCTTT	CASSQDIQGYTEAFF
TRBV6-5	TRBJ1-2	15	.	.	TGTGCCAGCGGGGATGGGGCCTCTAAGGCTTATGGCTACACCTTC	CASGDGASKAYGYTF